This T cell receptor beta chain was observed in a study of response to subunit inactivated influenza vaccine. This CDR3 has 16 residues. Trimming shortened V by 3 bases and J by 0 bases, and 13 bases separated the two germline ends. CDR1 SGDLS and CDR2 YYNGEE come from the germline V gene. Via MiXCR, TCRdb re-called the RT-PCR reads, giving one row per CDR3 protein. This sample carries hundreds of thousands of distinct CDR3 sequences, roughly 23% of them seen once, and the ten largest clones take 1.9%. The rearrangement joins TRBV9 to TRBJ2-1; D might be TRBD1 (5 bases). The clonotype originates from a man between 45 and 60 years old who received an inactivated influenza vaccine. Sequenced here: CD4+ T cells sorted from PBMCs, sampled more than 4 days after vaccination. The CDR3 sequence: CASSARQSSSYNEQFF. CDR3 nucleotides: TGTGCCAGCAGCGCCCGACAGTCAAGCTCCTACAATGAGCAGTTCTTC.